The text below deals with one T cell receptor (beta chain). These data belong to a study of spatial heterogeneity in lung cancer. As to time point: sample taken at primary tumor resection. From tumor, nontumor lung or frozen PBMC, whole RNA was taken unsorted for sequencing. The CDR3 is made up of 14 amino acids. V gave up 1 base and J gave up 4 bases, with 13 bases separating them. CDR1 is DFQATT, CDR2 SNEGSKA, per germline (reference sequence). A unique molecular identifier was carried by every single TCR cDNA molecule. TCRdb fed the 5' RACE reads into MiXCR, producing one record per CDR3 protein. The sample shows 49,000 or so distinct CDR3 sequences, about 11% of them seen only once.

Sequences were derived from PBMCs, sampled at surgery. This clonotype was sampled from a female donor with early-stage non-small cell lung cancer. This chain connects TRBV20-1 to TRBJ1-1; tentatively, D is TRBD1 (5 bases). For the CDR3, the DNA is TGCAGTGCTAGAGCTGGGGCGTCGAGCACTGAAGCTTTCTTT. Protein sequence: CSARAGASSTEAFF.